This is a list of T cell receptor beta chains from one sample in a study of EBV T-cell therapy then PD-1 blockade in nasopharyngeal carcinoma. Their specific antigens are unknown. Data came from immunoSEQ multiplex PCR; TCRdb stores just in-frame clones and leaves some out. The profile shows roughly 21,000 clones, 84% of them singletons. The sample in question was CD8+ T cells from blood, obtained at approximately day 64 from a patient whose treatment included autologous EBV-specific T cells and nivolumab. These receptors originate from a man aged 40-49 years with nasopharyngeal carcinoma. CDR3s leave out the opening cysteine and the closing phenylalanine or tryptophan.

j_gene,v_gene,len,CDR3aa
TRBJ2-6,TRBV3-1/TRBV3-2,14,ASSQDAGSGANVLT
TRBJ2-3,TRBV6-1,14,ASSEATGGGTDTQY
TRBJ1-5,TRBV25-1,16,ASSESGQGTDSNQPQH
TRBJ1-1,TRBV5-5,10,ASSFPPQDGI
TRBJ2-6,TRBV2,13,ARTKHNSGANVLT
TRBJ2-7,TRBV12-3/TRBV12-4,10,ASSISGGEQY
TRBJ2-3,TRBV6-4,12,ASSPGEPTDTQY
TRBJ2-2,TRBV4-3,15,ASSQGRVQGARGELF
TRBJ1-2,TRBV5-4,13,ASSWVSGLNYGYT
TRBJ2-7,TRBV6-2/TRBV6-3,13,ASSYSAESSYEQY
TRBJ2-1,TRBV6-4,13,ASSEAGEAMGEQF
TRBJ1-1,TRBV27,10,ASSDSRAEAF
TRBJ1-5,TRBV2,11,ASSDRGRQPQH
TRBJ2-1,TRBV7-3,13,ASSLAGGFYNEQF
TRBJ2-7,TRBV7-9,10,ASSLVSYEQY
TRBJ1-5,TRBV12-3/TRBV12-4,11,ASSHHSNQPQH
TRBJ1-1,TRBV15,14,ATSRPFVDLNTEAF
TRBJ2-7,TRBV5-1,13,ASSRGLLPSYEQY
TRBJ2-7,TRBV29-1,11,SVVGDTPYEQY
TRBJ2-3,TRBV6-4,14,ASTMDPTGGTDTQY
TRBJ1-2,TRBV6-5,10,ASSYVGGSYT